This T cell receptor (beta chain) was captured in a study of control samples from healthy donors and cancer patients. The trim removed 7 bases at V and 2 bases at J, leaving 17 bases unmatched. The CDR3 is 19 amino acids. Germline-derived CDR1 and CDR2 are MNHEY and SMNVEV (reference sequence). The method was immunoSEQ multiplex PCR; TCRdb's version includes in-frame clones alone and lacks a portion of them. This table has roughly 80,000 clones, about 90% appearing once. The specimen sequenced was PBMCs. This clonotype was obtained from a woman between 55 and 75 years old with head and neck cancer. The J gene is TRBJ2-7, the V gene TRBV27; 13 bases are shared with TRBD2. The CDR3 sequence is CASKRTALAGGPRTYEQYF. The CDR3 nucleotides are TGTGCCAGCAAACGCACGGCACTAGCGGGAGGGCCGAGAACCTACGAGCAGTACTTC.